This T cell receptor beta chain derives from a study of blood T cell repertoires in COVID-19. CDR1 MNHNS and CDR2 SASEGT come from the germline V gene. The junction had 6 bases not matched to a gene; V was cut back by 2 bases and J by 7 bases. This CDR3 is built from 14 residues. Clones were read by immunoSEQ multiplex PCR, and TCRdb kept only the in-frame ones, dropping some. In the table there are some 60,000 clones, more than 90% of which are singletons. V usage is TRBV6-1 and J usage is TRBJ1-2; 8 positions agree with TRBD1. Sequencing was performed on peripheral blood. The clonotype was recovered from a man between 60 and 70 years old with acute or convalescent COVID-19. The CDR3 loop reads CASSESQGAGGYTF. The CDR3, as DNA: TGTGCCAGCAGTGAATCCCAGGGGGCCGGTGGCTACACCTTC.